This T cell receptor beta chain was recorded in a study of T cell repertoires in cytomegalovirus infection. Background on the study: CMV infection plus the matching HLA type was flagged by public TCR beta signatures.

In the case of this clonotype: Its target is unknown.

Findings and limits, study-wide: Ex vivo responses were dominated by HLA-C-restricted CMV-specific TCR beta clonotypes. Of the TCR beta families, the public ones yielded a cumulative frequency that identified carriers of CMV plus the relevant HLA.

The CDR3 is 15 amino acids. V lost 8 bases to trimming and J lost 2 bases; unmatched junction nucleotides: 8. MiXCR, run by TCRdb on the reads, gives a single entry per CDR3 protein. The sample lists about 450,000 distinct CDR3 sequences; about 33% were seen once. What was sequenced was PBMCs. The V gene is TRBV12-3 or TRBV12-4, the J gene TRBJ1-4; 7 bases are a match to TRBD1. The TCR originated in a human donor in good health (CMV status not recorded). Some clones in this sample may be carry-over from other donors' samples. In DNA form, the CDR3 reads TGTGCCAGCCGCGACAGGGCTAAGACTAATGAAAAACTGTTTTTT. As protein: CASRDRAKTNEKLFF.